What follows are 23 T cell receptor beta chains derived from one specimen sequenced in a study of human T cells and chemical hapten exposure (dated by TCRdb to 2020 to 2023). The sample's time point label, in plain terms: patch test 1, 2 weeks after DPC sensitization. The sample's treatment or condition label, in plain terms: therapeutic diphenylcyclopropenone sensitization with weekly scalp DPC. Receptor amplification or capture employed RACE. Instrument used: NextSeq 500. Using fastp at Q25 and MiXCR, TCRdb reprocessed the public reads and kept productive beta chains. When rows share a CDR3 protein, they turn into one entry using the most common DNA and genes. Recorded for this sample are 180,000 or so distinct CDR3 sequences; 20% to 25% of them occurred a single time. The ten largest make up about 6.7% of the sample. The specimen comprised whole blood, sampled in connection with sensitization to the hapten diphenylcyclopropenone (DPC). These receptors were obtained from a woman aged 50 to 65 with alopecia areata. Some clones in this sample may be carry-over from other donors' samples.

The chain joins TRBV3-1 to TRBJ2-3, with D possibly matching TRBD2 (5 bases). Germline V gene data show CDR1 as LGHDT and CDR2 as YNNKEL (reference sequence). This CDR3 has 14 amino acids. Trimming took 4 bases from V and 2 from J, leaving 10 bases between them. CDR3 protein: CASSPGLLTDTQYF. CDR3 nucleotides: TGTGCCAGCAGCCCCGGACTTCTCACAGATACGCAGTATTTT.

This sequence joins TRBV29-1 and TRBJ1-1; D is ambiguous. The CDR3 is made up of 13 amino acids. CDR1 and CDR2 from the germline V gene are SQVTM and ANQGSEA. Trimming shortened V by 7 bases and J by 2 bases, and 14 bases separated the two germline ends. CDR3 region: CSAGGRENTEAFF. CDR3 nucleotide sequence: TGCAGCGCCGGAGGGCGGGAAAACACTGAAGCTTTCTTT.

The chain has TRBV9 and TRBJ1-3, with D possibly being TRBD1 (5 bases). CDR1 SGDLS and CDR2 YYNGEE come from the germline V gene. With 0 bases removed from V and 0 bases from J, the gap between germline ends came to 13 bases. This CDR3 contains 17 residues. The DNA of the CDR3 is TGTGCCAGCAGCGTAGTAGACGACAGTAGCTCTGGAAACACCATATATTTT. Translation: CASSVVDDSSSGNTIYF.

The chain employs TRBV3-1 and TRBJ1-5; 7 nucleotides agree with TRBD1. Germline V CDR1 and CDR2: LGHDT, YNNKEL (reference sequence). The ends lost 1 base at V and 4 bases at J; junction bases unmatched: 4. The CDR3 totals 15 residues. The CDR3 DNA reads as TGTGCCAGCAGCCAAGTTTGGACAGGAAATCAGCCCCAGCATTTT. Encoded protein: CASSQVWTGNQPQHF.

This rearrangement joins TRBV6-1 to TRBJ2-2; the D gene is possibly TRBD2 (6 bases). The germline V and J ends were trimmed by 8 bases and 1 base, with 11 bases remaining between them. This CDR3 region has 14 residues. From germline, CDR1 is MNHNS and CDR2 SASEGT. The CDR3: CASRGFGNTGELFF. Written as DNA, the CDR3 is TGTGCCAGCCGGGGGTTCGGGAACACCGGGGAGCTGTTTTTT.

This sequence joins TRBV27 and TRBJ1-1, with TRBD1 as a possible D gene (6 bases). V was clipped by 5 bases and J by 6 bases, with 16 bases between them. Germline V gene sequence: CDR1 MNHEY, CDR2 SMNVEV (reference sequence). CDR3 length: 14 amino acids. The DNA of the CDR3 is TGTGCCAGCAGTCTATATACAGGGTACCCTGAAGCTTTCTTT. It yields the protein CASSLYTGYPEAFF.

A note on this clonotype: Germline is not matched at one junction end, which may reflect a read error. CDR3 coding DNA: TGTGCCAGCAGCTACGACAGGACTGAAGCTCTCTTT. Translating it yields CASSYDRTEALF. The chain employs TRBV7-3 and TRBJ1-1; D is possibly TRBD1 (6 bases). The CDR3 sequence is 12 residues long. Germline CDR1 SGHTA, CDR2 FQGTGA.

The chain employs TRBV29-1 and TRBJ1-1; D unresolved. Trimming removed 7 bases from V and 0 bases from J, with 6 bases in between. The germline gives CDR1 SQVTM, CDR2 ANQGSEA. The CDR3 covers 11 residues. CDR3 coding DNA: TGCAGCGCCGCAATGAACACTGAAGCTTTCTTT. Translating gives CSAAMNTEAFF.

This rearrangement joins TRBV2 to TRBJ1-2, with 7 bases lining up with TRBD1. The junction had 12 bases not matched to a gene; V was cut back by 7 bases and J by 7 bases. Germline lookup yields CDR1 SNHLY and CDR2 FYNNEI. This CDR3 has 14 amino acids. The CDR3 protein is CASTYSRQGLGYTF. The CDR3 bases are TGTGCCAGCACATACTCCCGACAGGGCCTTGGCTACACCTTC.

This clonotype was counted between two and nine times. V usage is TRBV4-2 and J usage is TRBJ2-1; TRBD2 agrees at 10 bases. V was pared by 1 base and J by 5 bases, with 5 bases of the junction left unmatched. CDR1 is LGHNA, CDR2 YNFKEQ, per germline. The CDR3 contains 16 residues. CDR3 DNA sequence: TGTGCCAGCAGCCAAGGAGCGGGAGGGACCCACAATGAGCAGTTCTTC. Translation gives CASSQGAGGTHNEQFF.

The rearrangement joins TRBV5-1 to TRBJ2-5; D not certain. Trimming shortened V by 0 bases and J by 5 bases, and 11 bases separated the two germline ends. The CDR3 is 14 amino acids. Germline CDR1 and CDR2: SGHRS and YFSETQ. In DNA, the CDR3 is TGCGCCAGCAGCTTGGCCCTGGGGATCGAGACCCAGTACTTC. Amino acids: CASSLALGIETQYF.

The rearrangement joins TRBV20-1 to TRBJ2-3; D is uncertain. There are 12 residues in the CDR3. Trimming pared 6 bases from V and 2 bases from J, leaving 9 bases between. Germline V gene lookup returns CDR1 DFQATT and CDR2 SNEGSKA (reference sequence). The DNA of the CDR3 is TGCAGTGCAACCGACGACACAGATACGCAGTATTTT. Translated: CSATDDTDTQYF.

CDR3 DNA: TGTGCCAGCAGGCCGATAGCGGGAGCAAATACGCAGTATTTT. Its translation: CASRPIAGANTQYF. The genes are TRBV2 and TRBJ2-3; TRBD2 aligns across 9 bases. Germline values: CDR1 SNHLY, CDR2 FYNNEI. V dropped 6 bases and J dropped 7; count of bases not matched to a gene: 8. The CDR3 loop spans 14 amino acids. The full variable domain, completed using reference TRBV2 and TRBJ2-3, is EPEVTQTPSHQVTQMGQEVILRCVPISNHLYFYWYRQILGQKVEFLVSFYNNEISEKSEIFDDQFSVERPDGSNFTLKIRSTKLEDSAMYFCASRPIAGANTQYFGPGTRLTVL.

This clonotype was picked up a small number of times. This chain links TRBV20-1 with TRBJ2-7, with D possibly being TRBD1 (6 bases). V lost 4 bases and J 4 bases, leaving 17 bases between the germline ends. Germline CDR1 and CDR2: DFQATT and SNEGSKA (reference sequence). The CDR3 has 14 amino acids. CDR3 residues: CSATYRVTRYEQYF. The CDR3 coding sequence is TGCAGTGCTACCTACAGGGTAACCAGGTACGAGCAGTACTTC.

The V and J genes are TRBV7-3 and TRBJ2-2; D is uncertain. CDR1 SGHTA and CDR2 FQGTGA come from the germline V gene. V was clipped by 3 bases and J by 3 bases, with 5 bases between them. The CDR3 sequence is 13 residues long. CDR3 amino acids: CASSFSHTGELFF. CDR3 bases: TGTGCCAGCAGCTTTTCGCACACCGGGGAGCTGTTTTTT. The variable domain in full, with the rest retrieved from reference TRBV7-3 and TRBJ2-2, is GAGVSQTPSNKVTEKGKYVELRCDPISGHTALYWYRQSLGQGPEFLIYFQGTGAADDSGLPNDRFFAVRPEGSVSTLKIQRTERGDSAVYLCASSFSHTGELFFGEGSRLTVL.

This clonotype was seen a handful of times. CDR3 region: CASRPSGSGNTGELFF. For the CDR3, the DNA is TGTGCCAGCCGGCCTAGCGGGAGCGGAAACACCGGGGAGCTGTTTTTT. The chain carries TRBV6-2 or TRBV6-3 and TRBJ2-2, with TRBD2 matching over 10 bases. Losses at the gene ends were 8 bases for V and 2 bases for J; bases not matched to a gene: 8. The V gene's germline CDR1 is MNHEY and CDR2 SVGEGT. The CDR3 is 16 residues long.

This clonotype appeared a few times. The chain uses TRBV6-5 and TRBJ1-3, with D perhaps matching TRBD1 (6 bases). The CDR3 has 14 residues. Trimming took off 3 bases at V and 4 bases at J, with 10 bases between the two ends. CDR1 is MNHEY and CDR2 is SVGAGI in the germline V gene. The CDR3 coding sequence is TGTGCCAGCAGTTATACGGGACACGGAAACACCATATATTTT. Protein sequence: CASSYTGHGNTIYF.

The J gene is TRBJ1-1, the V gene TRBV6-2 or TRBV6-3, with D maybe TRBD1 (6 bases). The CDR3 contains 13 residues. Germline V gene lookup returns CDR1 MNHEY and CDR2 SVGEGT. Trimming stripped 7 bases from V and 7 bases from J, with 16 bases between. The CDR3 is CASIEGGSSEAFF. CDR3 nucleotides: TGTGCCAGCATCGAGGGGGGGAGTAGTGAAGCTTTCTTT.

The chain employs TRBV5-5 and TRBJ2-1; 8 bases agree with TRBD2. Germline CDR1 reads SGHKS; CDR2 reads YYEKEE (reference sequence). Trimming removed 0 bases from V and 4 bases from J; junction bases left unmatched: 3. The CDR3 extends over 15 amino acids. The CDR3 reads CASSLAGGNYNEQFF. The CDR3 nucleotides are TGTGCCAGCAGCTTGGCGGGAGGGAATTACAATGAGCAGTTCTTC.

This clonotype was observed a few times. CDR3 DNA: TGCAGTGCGGCGGGACTAGCGGGAGCAAGGGGAGAGACCCAGTACTTC. Translated, it gives CSAAGLAGARGETQYF. The rearrangement links TRBV20-1 to TRBJ2-5; TRBD2 agrees at 14 bases. The CDR3 totals 16 residues. CDR1 and CDR2 from the germline V gene are DFQATT and SNEGSKA (reference sequence). The J segment lost 4 bases and the V segment lost 6 bases, leaving 10 bases of the junction unmatched.

The chain employs TRBV29-1 and TRBJ2-5; D gene unclear. CDR3 length: 14 amino acids. V was shortened by 5 bases and J by 0 bases, with 13 bases between the two germline ends. In germline, CDR1 is SQVTM, CDR2 ANQGSEA. CDR3 protein: CSVKSPFYQETQYF. The CDR3 coding sequence is TGCAGCGTTAAAAGTCCATTTTACCAAGAGACCCAGTACTTC.

V usage is TRBV7-2 and J usage is TRBJ2-1; unclear D gene. V was cut by 3 bases and J by 0 bases, with 9 bases left in between. From germline, CDR1 is SGHTA and CDR2 FQGNSA. The CDR3 contains 15 residues. As DNA, the CDR3 is TGTGCCAGCAGCTTTGGAAGACGCTCCTACAATGAGCAGTTCTTC. It codes for CASSFGRRSYNEQFF.

This chain links TRBV11-3 with TRBJ2-1, with 16 positions matching TRBD2. The CDR3 sequence is 17 residues long. CDR1 is SGHNT, CDR2 YENEEA, per germline. Germline trimming cut 4 bases from V and 11 bases from J; bases unmatched to any gene: 11. CDR3 sequence reads: CASSSGLAGGLGLKQFF. Here the CDR3 DNA reads TGTGCCAGCAGCTCGGGACTAGCGGGAGGGCTCGGGTTGAAGCAGTTCTTC.